The clone carrying this TCR beta chain has just one count. These data originate in a study of blood T cell repertoires in COVID-19. Study context: The United States, Italy and Spain supplied acute and convalescent COVID-19 samples. From T cells, B-cell-depleted T cells, or PBMCs came the material, which was cDNA or gDNA.

Original methodology: Estimates of nucleated cell counts were drawn from the amplification of reference gene primers. Assay used: immunoSEQ multiplex PCR; TCRdb lists only in-frame clones, some missing. V, J and clone size derive from that table, while D and trimming were established from the DNA sequence. The sample lists some 78,000 clones; approximately 84% were seen once. CDR3 length: 11 amino acids. Germline CDR1 reads MDHEN; CDR2 reads SYDVKM. V gave up 7 bases and J gave up 7 bases, with 10 bases separating them. Source material: peripheral blood. The chain recombines TRBV28 with TRBJ1-1; D gene ambiguous. The receptor comes from a man between 60 and 70 years old with active or convalescent COVID-19. The CDR3 region has the DNA TGTGCCAGCACGTCTGAGATTGAAGCTTTCTTT. Protein sequence: CASTSEIEAFF.